This T cell receptor (beta chain) appears in the sequencing data of a study of blood T cells in healthy people across ages. Study findings and constraints: Measured against age, TCR beta diversity per million T cells decreased in a roughly linear manner. Greater diversity and more naive CD4+ cells were seen in long-lived donors than in aged donors.

The length of the CDR3 is 16 residues. Germline V gene data show CDR1 as SGHTA and CDR2 as FQGNSA. Trimming left V 2 bases short and J 1 base short, with 11 bases between. Primers used in a second PCR of roughly 7 to 12 cycles were a sample-barcoded 5' primer and a J-beta primer mix. TCRdb independently ran MiXCR on the 5' RACE reads; one entry per CDR3 protein. The sample carries about 680,000 distinct CDR3 sequences, 49% recorded once. Turning to this clonotype: What it binds is not known.

Every donor contributed about 10 milliliters of peripheral blood by blood draw. V usage is TRBV7-2 and J usage is TRBJ2-2; D is unresolved. Sequenced sample: blood. The receptor comes from a woman in her sixties or seventies in good health. The CDR3 protein is CASSLYAQVNTGELFF. CDR3 DNA: TGTGCCAGCAGCTTATACGCCCAGGTGAACACCGGGGAGCTGTTTTTT.